Described below is a single T cell receptor beta chain sequence and its context. Its antigen is still unknown. The ends were cut back, 6 bases at V and 1 base at J, with 4 bases in the middle. This CDR3 is built from 12 residues. Germline assignment: CDR1 ENHRY and CDR2 SYGVKD. Profiling relied on immunoSEQ multiplex PCR, and the TCRdb table lists in-frame clones only, not all of them. This sample has roughly 90,000 clones, with roughly 93% found just once. Sampling times: baseline, cycle 4 day 1, cycle 7 day 1. The sample is drawn from a study of OX40 agonist ivuxolimab in advanced cancers. In the study overall: All patients had ivuxolimab intravenously every 2 weeks at 0.01 to 10 mg/kg. Eligibility rules accepted prior anti-PD-1, anti-PD-L1 or anti-CTLA-4 therapy, and around 38% had some.

Study-level results: On average, CD8+ T cells had more expanded clones than CD4+.

This sequence joins TRBV10-3 and TRBJ1-3, with no clear D. This clonotype originated in an adult with an advanced solid tumor such as melanoma, head and neck, liver or kidney cancer. The specimen was CD4+ or CD8+ T cells sorted from blood, collected in a trial of the OX40 agonist ivuxolimab. The CDR3 DNA sequence: TGTGCCATCAGAGGGTCTGGAAACACCATATATTTT. Translated, it gives CAIRGSGNTIYF.